This TCR beta chain stems from a study of blood T cell repertoires in COVID-19. Study background: Material from acute and convalescent COVID-19 was sourced from the United States, Italy and Spain.

The J segment lost 1 base and the V segment lost 4 bases, leaving 4 bases of the junction unmatched. The germline gives CDR1 MNHEY, CDR2 SVGEGT. CDR3 size: 16 residues. The method was immunoSEQ multiplex PCR; TCRdb's version includes in-frame clones alone and lacks a portion of them. The sample includes about 210,000 clones, 80% to 90% of them seen just once. The material sequenced was PBMCs or T cells enriched from blood (not recorded which). This receptor was obtained from a man between 35 and 55 years old who had recovered from COVID-19. This sequence joins TRBV6-2 or TRBV6-3 and TRBJ2-1; 10 positions agree with TRBD2. The CDR3 coding sequence is TGTGCCAGCAGTTCTCCGGGACTAGCGTCCTACAATGAGCAGTTCTTC. Its protein product is CASSSPGLASYNEQFF.